Below are 17 T cell receptor beta chains sequenced from a single sample in a study of a mutant IDH1 vaccine in newly diagnosed glioma listed by TCRdb under 2021. Libraries were built with the immunoSEQ multiplex PCR assay. Sourced from immuneACCESS, this table was stored by TCRdb with only in-frame sequences that have V and J called. A share of the clones is absent; for the studies checked, an unresolved V gene accounts for under half, and the remainder has no known explanation. This sample has 45,000 to 65,000 clones in its table, and about 81% of those were observed once. The leading ten clones occupy approximately 7.6% of the sample. These receptors have no identified antigens. Read against the paper, the sample's time point label means: week 23, last vaccination. Each vaccine dose was 300 ug of a 20-mer mutant IDH1 peptide in Montanide, given subcutaneously with topical imiquimod. The material sequenced was PBMCs, taken from a glioma patient whose treatment included an IDH1 peptide vaccine. These receptors all come from a woman between 40 and 50 years old with glioma. Some clones in this sample may be carry-over from other donors' samples.

This chain joins TRBV5-7 and TRBJ1-1; D ambiguous. TRBV5-7 is annotated as an ORF whose role is uncertain. The CDR3 spans 15 residues. Trimming took off 0 bases at V and 4 bases at J, with 13 bases between the two ends. Written as DNA, the CDR3 is TGTGCCAGCAGCTTGGGGAGCTCGGGAGGCACTGAAGCTTTCTTT. Amino acid sequence: CASSLGSSGGTEAFF.

This clone appeared a few times. In nucleotides, the CDR3 is TGTGCCAGCAGCTCAGGGGTTTCACCCCTCCACTTT. Protein: CASSSGVSPLHF. The chain recombines TRBV7-9 with TRBJ1-6; perhaps TRBD1 as D (6 bases). The CDR3 consists of 12 residues. Germline-derived CDR1 and CDR2 are SEHNR and FQNEAQ (reference sequence). Trimming removed 4 bases at V and 9 bases at J, with 7 bases between.

This clone appeared once. This sequence joins TRBV7-2 and TRBJ1-5; no clear D gene. Trimming stripped 1 base from V and 6 bases from J, with 10 bases between. There are 14 residues in the CDR3. Germline CDR1 reads SGHTA; CDR2 reads FQGNSA. The CDR3 sequence is CASSLGTMVQPQHF. CDR3 DNA sequence: TGTGCCAGCAGCTTAGGTACGATGGTTCAGCCCCAGCATTTT.

The rearrangement joins TRBV5-5 to TRBJ1-2; D remains unclear. The germline CDR1 and CDR2 sequences are SGHKS and YYEKEE (reference sequence). This CDR3 contains 12 residues. V lost 4 bases, J lost 4 bases, and 8 bases lay in between. In DNA, the CDR3 is TGTGCCAGCAGCCATGGGTTCTATGGCTACACCTTC. Protein: CASSHGFYGYTF.

This chain joins TRBV9 and TRBJ1-1; D is undetermined. Germline CDR1 reads SGDLS; CDR2 reads YYNGEE. The CDR3 spans 14 residues. V shed 4 bases and J shed 1 base, with 11 bases lying between them. The CDR3, as DNA: TGTGCCAGCAGCATAACAGCTTCGAACACTGAAGCTTTCTTT. Translated, it gives CASSITASNTEAFF.

J is TRBJ2-7 and V is TRBV5-1; 11 bases are a match to TRBD2. This CDR3 is 16 amino acids long. The V and J ends lost 2 bases and 0 bases, in that order; junction bases with no gene match: 4. Germline lookup yields CDR1 SGHRS and CDR2 YFSETQ. In nucleotides, the CDR3 is TGCGCCAGCAGCTTTAGACTAGCGGGGAGCTCCTACGAGCAGTACTTC. This codes for CASSFRLAGSSYEQYF.

V is TRBV7-8 and J is TRBJ1-3, with D unresolved. Trimming cost V 3 bases and J 4 bases, with 10 bases left between them. The V gene's germline CDR1 is SGHVS and CDR2 FQNEAQ. The CDR3 runs to 14 residues. The DNA of the CDR3 is TGTGCCAGCAGCTTGGCCCAGACGGGAAACACCATATATTTT. Translated, it gives CASSLAQTGNTIYF.

The V call is TRBV15, the J call TRBJ2-1, with 7 bases that match TRBD2. CDR3 length: 13 residues. In germline, CDR1 is LNHNV, CDR2 YYDKDF (reference sequence). Trimming removed 5 bases from V and 9 bases from J; junction bases left unmatched: 7. The CDR3 DNA is TGTGCCACCAGCGGGGGGGGAGGAGGTGAGCAGTTCTTC. Its protein product is CATSGGGGGEQFF.

The CDR3 DNA reads as TGTGCCAGCAGTACCCTCCGCGAGCAGTACTTC. The encoded protein is CASSTLREQYF. V gene TRBV6-6 combines with J gene TRBJ2-7, with D unclear. The CDR3 runs to 11 residues. Looked up from germline, CDR1 is MNHNY and CDR2 is SVGAGI (reference sequence). Deletions cut 5 bases from V and 6 bases from J, with 8 bases between.

This chain uses TRBV7-8 with TRBJ2-3, with 7 bases lining up with TRBD2. The trim removed 5 bases at V and 5 bases at J, leaving 7 bases unmatched. This CDR3 has 14 residues. Looked up from germline, CDR1 is SGHVS and CDR2 is FQNEAQ. CDR3 region: CASSPVGGGDTQYF. The CDR3 DNA follows: TGTGCCAGCAGCCCCGTGGGGGGGGGAGATACGCAGTATTTT.

The chain employs TRBV7-2 and TRBJ2-7; D is ambiguous. This CDR3 contains 15 residues. V shed 4 bases and J shed 1 base, with 14 bases lying between them. Germline V lookup: CDR1 SGHTA, CDR2 FQGNSA. The CDR3 reads CASSSPWVDSYEQYF. Here the CDR3 DNA reads TGTGCCAGCAGCTCCCCGTGGGTAGATTCCTACGAGCAGTACTTC.

This clone was counted between two and nine times. Different DNA sequences within this sample yield the same CDR3. The chain has TRBV6-5 and TRBJ1-3; no reliable D call. CDR3 size: 11 residues. The V end was cut by 6 bases, the J end by 7 bases, with 7 bases between. Looked up from germline, CDR1 is MNHEY and CDR2 is SVGAGI. DNA of the CDR3: TGTGCCAGCAGCCGTGGGAACACCATATATTTT. The encoded protein is CASSRGNTIYF.

This clone came up once. This rearrangement joins TRBV7-2 to TRBJ1-3; 7 nucleotides agree with TRBD1. J lost 0 bases, V lost 5 bases, and 4 bases had no gene match. The germline V gene encodes CDR1 SGHTA and CDR2 FQGNSA. CDR3 size: 15 residues. The CDR3, as DNA: TGTGCCAGCAGCCTATGGACAGGCTCTGGAAACACCATATATTTT. It yields the protein CASSLWTGSGNTIYF.

The chain employs TRBV2 and TRBJ1-6; D gene uncertain. From germline, CDR1 is SNHLY and CDR2 FYNNEI. With 1 base removed from V and 0 bases from J, the gap between germline ends came to 13 bases. This CDR3 spans 18 amino acids. In DNA, the CDR3 is TGTGCCAGCAGTGAAGGGGAGGGAGCGAGCTCCTATAATTCACCCCTCCACTTT. Protein product: CASSEGEGASSYNSPLHF. The variable domain in full, completed from reference TRBV2 and TRBJ1-6, reads EPEVTQTPSHQVTQMGQEVILRCVPISNHLYFYWYRQILGQKVEFLVSFYNNEISEKSEIFDDQFSVERPDGSNFTLKIRSTKLEDSAMYFCASSEGEGASSYNSPLHFGNGTRLTVT.

This clone has a handful of counts. The genes are TRBV30 and TRBJ2-5; 7 bases are shared with TRBD2. This CDR3 spans 13 amino acids. Losses at the gene ends were 1 base for V and 5 bases for J; bases not matched to a gene: 4. Germline CDR1 is GTSNPN and CDR2 is SVGIG (reference sequence). CDR3 sequence (DNA): TGTGCCTGGAGTGACGTGGGGGGGGAGACCCAGTACTTC. The encoded protein is CAWSDVGGETQYF. Together with reference TRBV30 and TRBJ2-5, the CDR3 gives the full variable domain: SQTIHQWPATLVQPVGSPLSLECTVEGTSNPNLYWYRQAAGRGLQLLFYSVGIGQISSEVPQNLSASRPQDRQFILSSKKLLLSDSGFYLCAWSDVGGETQYFGPGTRLLVL.

The chain links TRBV18 to TRBJ2-1; TRBD2 matches at 11 bases. The V gene's germline CDR1 is KGHSH and CDR2 LQKENI. J lost 7 bases, V lost 3 bases, and 5 bases had no gene match. The CDR3 covers 15 residues. The chain's CDR3 is CASSPLAGGLNEQFF. For the CDR3, the DNA is TGTGCCAGCTCACCCCTAGCGGGGGGCCTGAATGAGCAGTTCTTC.

This clone was counted once. The rearrangement uses TRBV11-2 and TRBJ2-7, with 7 bases lining up with TRBD1. Germline CDR1 is SGHAT and CDR2 is FQNNGV. Unmatched junction bases numbered 8, after V lost 5 bases and J lost 4 bases. The CDR3 contains 14 residues. The chain's CDR3 is CASSRTQGSYEQYF. The CDR3 DNA reads TGTGCCAGCAGCCGCACACAGGGGTCGTACGAGCAGTACTTC.